This T cell receptor beta chain was profiled in a study of graft-versus-host responses after intestinal transplantation. Study summary: Anti-thymocyte globulin served as induction for all recipients, who then took tacrolimus and steroids for around 3 years. Study outcomes and limitations: There was an association between peak levels of circulating GvH clones and early post-transplant HvG declines. Allografts of one patient group, those with graft-donor T cell macrochimerism, had high graft-versus-host to host-versus-graft clonal ratios.

The CDR3 extends over 12 amino acids. With 3 bases removed from V and 5 bases from J, the gap between germline ends came to 8 bases. Germline CDR1 is SEHNR and CDR2 is FQNEAQ (reference sequence). The data were produced by immunoSEQ multiplex PCR, yet TCRdb's version contains in-frame clones alone and is incomplete. In the table there are tens of thousands of clones, around nine tenths of which are singletons. Notes on this clone: Its antigen remains unidentified.

This sequence originates from a human patient who received an intestinal transplant, so some T cells may come from the graft donor. The J gene is TRBJ2-7, the V gene TRBV7-9; D possibly corresponds to TRBD2 (5 bases). Source: PBMCs, taken 118 to 130 days after intestinal transplantation. In DNA form, the CDR3 reads TGTGCCAGCAGCTTTTTCGGGGACGAGCAGTACTTC. Translating it yields CASSFFGDEQYF.